One sample yielded the 10 T cell receptor beta chains listed below, sequenced in a study of blood T cell repertoires in COVID-19. Profiled with immunoSEQ multiplex PCR; TCRdb holds only in-frame clones, not every one. The sample has 200,000 to 250,000 clones; around 87% are singletons. Sequencing was carried out using peripheral blood. These receptors were obtained from a man between 60 and 75 years old with acute or convalescent COVID-19.

The chain employs TRBV4-3 and TRBJ2-3; the D is unclear. Germline V gives CDR1 LGHNA, CDR2 YSLEER. The V end lost 3 bases, the J end lost 5 bases, and 6 bases lay between the germline ends. This CDR3 is built from 12 residues. The CDR3 coding sequence is TGCGCCAGCAGCCACCCTAGAGATACGCAGTATTTT. Its translation: CASSHPRDTQYF.

The chain employs TRBV7-3 and TRBJ2-7, with 10 positions matching TRBD2. CDR3 size: 16 residues. Per germline, CDR1 SGHTA and CDR2 FQGTGA. V was clipped by 0 bases and J by 0 bases; unmatched bases: 2. Here the CDR3 DNA reads TGTGCCAGCAGCTTAACCGGGACTAGCGACTCCTACGAGCAGTACTTC. Encoded protein: CASSLTGTSDSYEQYF.

The rearrangement uses TRBV13 and TRBJ2-6; 7 bases are a match to TRBD2. The junction had 18 bases not matched to a gene; V was cut back by 7 bases and J by 3 bases. This CDR3 is 19 amino acids long. Germline V gene sequence: CDR1 PRHDT, CDR2 FYEKMQ (reference sequence). CDR3 nucleotides: TGTGCCAGCAACCCGGAGCGGGGCCGAACTCCTTTTGGGGCCAACGTCCTGACTTTC. This gives the protein CASNPERGRTPFGANVLTF.

This chain uses TRBV6-2 or TRBV6-3 with TRBJ2-1; the D gene is possibly TRBD1 (5 bases). Germline V gene sequence: CDR1 MNHEY, CDR2 SVGEGT. The CDR3 loop spans 18 amino acids. Deletions cut 4 bases from V and 1 base from J, with 20 bases between. The CDR3 spells CASSSHPRAGRSYNEQFF. The CDR3 DNA sequence: TGTGCCAGCAGTTCCCACCCTCGGGCAGGGCGGTCCTACAATGAGCAGTTCTTC.

The rearrangement links TRBV28 to TRBJ1-2; D perhaps matches TRBD1 (6 bases). The CDR3 has 15 amino acids. CDR1 and CDR2 (germline): MDHEN, SYDVKM. Trimming took off 4 bases at V and 3 bases at J, with 15 bases between the two ends. CDR3 region: CASSSPQGGDYGYTF. For the CDR3, the DNA is TGTGCCAGCAGTTCTCCTCAAGGGGGGGACTATGGCTACACCTTC.

V is TRBV7-9 and J is TRBJ1-2, with D hard to call. The CDR3 runs 12 residues. Germline CDR1 reads SEHNR; CDR2 reads FQNEAQ (reference sequence). V dropped 2 bases and J dropped 7 bases, with 8 bases sitting between them. In DNA, the CDR3 is TGTGCCAGCAGCTTACCCCGGGGTGGCTACACCTTC. It yields the protein CASSLPRGGYTF.

The chain employs TRBV7-3 and TRBJ2-7, with D maybe TRBD1 (6 bases). The V and J ends lost 5 bases and 6 bases respectively, with 17 bases between them. The CDR3 totals 14 residues. Germline loops: CDR1 SGHTA, CDR2 FQGTGA. CDR3 protein: CASSLSPQGGEQYF. The CDR3 DNA is TGTGCCAGCAGCCTTAGCCCACAGGGTGGCGAGCAGTACTTC. Variable domain in full (rest from reference TRBV7-3 and TRBJ2-7): GAGVSQTPSNKVTEKGKYVELRCDPISGHTALYWYRQSLGQGPEFLIYFQGTGAADDSGLPNDRFFAVRPEGSVSTLKIQRTERGDSAVYLCASSLSPQGGEQYFGPGTRLTVT.

The rearrangement joins TRBV7-9 to TRBJ2-7; TRBD2 aligns across 10 bases. The germline gives CDR1 SEHNR, CDR2 FQNEAQ (reference sequence). The CDR3 contains 16 residues. V shed 5 bases, J shed 2 bases, and the junction held 9 bases outside the gene matches. For the CDR3, the DNA is TGTGCCAGCAGCACCCAGCGGGGGGGTGCCCCCTACGAGCAGTACTTC. This encodes CASSTQRGGAPYEQYF.

This clone was counted between two and nine times. CDR3 coding DNA: TGTGCCAGCAGCCTCCGACAGGGCTCGGGGACTGAAGCTTTCTTT. This sequence encodes CASSLRQGSGTEAFF. V gene TRBV5-4 combines with J gene TRBJ1-1; 7 nucleotides match TRBD1. This CDR3 is 15 amino acids long. Losses at the gene ends were 4 bases for V and 5 bases for J; bases not matched to a gene: 11. The germline gives CDR1 SGHNT, CDR2 YYREEE (reference sequence).

This clone has more than one count but fewer than ten. The CDR3 DNA is TGTGCCAGCTCACCCCTCCAGGGAAGCACTGAAGCTTTCTTT. It encodes CASSPLQGSTEAFF. The genes are TRBV18 and TRBJ1-1; D possibly corresponds to TRBD1 (5 bases). The CDR3 runs to 14 residues. Deletions cut 3 bases from V and 4 bases from J, with 12 bases between. Per germline, CDR1 KGHSH and CDR2 LQKENI.